The 7 T cell receptor beta chains in this list originate from one sample, sequenced in a study of cytomegalovirus exposure and HLA in healthy donors. PCR involved 60 Vbeta and 13 Jbeta primers. TCRdb's table, derived via immunoSEQ multiplex PCR, lists solely in-frame clones and lacks some. The sample carries about 200,000 clones, approximately 86% recorded once. Source material: PBMCs. The receptors derive from a woman aged 30 to 39 in good health and CMV-seronegative.

This clone was recorded only once. The chain joins TRBV7-9 to TRBJ2-1, with TRBD1 matching over 9 bases. This CDR3 comprises 15 residues. In germline, CDR1 is SEHNR, CDR2 FQNEAQ (reference sequence). V dropped 5 bases and J dropped 7; count of bases not matched to a gene: 9. The CDR3 bases are TGTGCCAGCAGCCCAGGGACAGGGAAGAGAAATGAGCAGTTCTTC. It codes for CASSPGTGKRNEQFF.

The chain carries TRBV28 and TRBJ1-1; D remains ambiguous. Germline V gene lookup returns CDR1 MDHEN and CDR2 SYDVKM. Trimming pared 3 bases from V and 10 bases from J, leaving 12 bases between. There are 12 residues in the CDR3. Here the CDR3 DNA reads TGTGCCAGCAGTTTGTCTCCGGTCGGAGCTTTCTTT. Its translation: CASSLSPVGAFF.

The chain couples TRBV9 to TRBJ2-2; D is perhaps TRBD2 (6 bases). Trimming took 2 bases from V and 7 from J, leaving 15 bases between them. The germline V gene has CDR1 SGDLS and CDR2 YYNGEE. The CDR3 runs to 15 residues. Written as DNA, the CDR3 is TGTGCCAGCAGCGTCAACCTACGGGGGAGCGGGGAGCTGTTTTTT. Residues: CASSVNLRGSGELFF.

This chain joins TRBV10-1 and TRBJ1-2; D perhaps matches TRBD1 (5 bases). CDR3 length equals 12 residues. Trimming removed 6 bases at V and 7 bases at J, with 12 bases between. CDR1 WNHNN and CDR2 SYGVQD come from the germline V gene (reference sequence). The CDR3, as DNA: TGCGCCAGCAGCAAAGACAGAATTGGCTACACCTTC. The encoded protein is CASSKDRIGYTF.

The chain recombines TRBV7-9 with TRBJ2-7, with a tentative D call TRBD2 (6 bases). Trimming removed 3 bases at V and 1 base at J, with 10 bases between. From germline, CDR1 is SEHNR and CDR2 FQNEAQ (reference sequence). This CDR3 is built from 14 residues. CDR3 nucleotide sequence: TGTGCCAGCAGCTTTTCGGAGGGATCCTACGAGCAGTACTTC. Protein sequence: CASSFSEGSYEQYF.

V gene TRBV4-1 combines with J gene TRBJ2-3, with 8 positions matching TRBD2. Germline V lookup: CDR1 MGHRA, CDR2 YSYEKL. This CDR3 comprises 16 residues. V shed 5 bases, J shed 5 bases, and the junction held 12 bases outside the gene matches. The CDR3 spells CASSARLARGGDTQYF. CDR3 DNA sequence: TGCGCCAGCAGCGCCAGACTAGCGAGAGGGGGAGATACGCAGTATTTT.

The genes are TRBV11-2 and TRBJ2-1; D remains unclear. CDR3 size: 16 residues. Germline CDR1 is SGHAT and CDR2 is FQNNGV. The V end was cut by 5 bases, the J end by 0 bases, with 14 bases between. CDR3 DNA sequence: TGTGCCAGCAGCATACGTCTGCGGAGCTCCTACAATGAGCAGTTCTTC. It yields the protein CASSIRLRSSYNEQFF.